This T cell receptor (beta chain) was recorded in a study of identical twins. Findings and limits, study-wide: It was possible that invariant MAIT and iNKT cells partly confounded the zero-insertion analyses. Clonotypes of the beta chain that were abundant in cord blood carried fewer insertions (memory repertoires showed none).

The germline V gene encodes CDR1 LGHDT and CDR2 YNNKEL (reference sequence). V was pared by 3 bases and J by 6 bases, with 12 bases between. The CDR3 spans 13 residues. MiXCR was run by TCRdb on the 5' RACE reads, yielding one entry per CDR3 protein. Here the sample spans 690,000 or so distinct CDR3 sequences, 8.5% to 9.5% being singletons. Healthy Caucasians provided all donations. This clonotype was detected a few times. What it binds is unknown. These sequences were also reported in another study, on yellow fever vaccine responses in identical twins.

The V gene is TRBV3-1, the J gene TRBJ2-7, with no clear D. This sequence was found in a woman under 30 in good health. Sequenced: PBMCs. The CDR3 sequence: CASSHPEGTEQYF. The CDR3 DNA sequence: TGTGCCAGCAGCCACCCGGAAGGAACCGAGCAGTACTTC.